These 26 T cell receptor beta chains came from one sample sequenced in a study of monozygotic twins with inflammatory bowel disease. From its re-call of the 5' RACE reads, TCRdb lists each CDR3 protein once, without DNA. The listing records 190,000 or so distinct CDR3 sequences. Specimen: blood. The origin of the receptors is a human donor with ulcerative colitis or Crohn's disease, or a healthy co-twin of an affected twin (not recorded which).

The chain joins TRBV12-3 or TRBV12-4 to TRBJ1-2. CDR3 length: 12 residues. The CDR3 sequence is CASSPVVPGYTF.

The chain has TRBV7-6 and TRBJ1-2. Germline loops: CDR1 SGHVS, CDR2 FNYEAQ. This CDR3 is built from 15 residues. The CDR3: CASSLVADANYGYTF.

The chain links TRBV6-1 to TRBJ2-3; TCRdb designates TRBD1, a call that cannot be tested without DNA. The CDR3 loop spans 17 amino acids. The germline CDR1 and CDR2 sequences are MNHNS and SASEGT. CDR3 loop: CASSPQLRGYSTDTQYF.

The CDR3 region is CASSPRILGRGDNNSPLHF. The chain couples TRBV18 to TRBJ1-6; TCRdb lists TRBD1, though no DNA is available to test this call. Germline CDR1 reads KGHSH; CDR2 reads LQKENI. CDR3 size: 19 residues.

This sequence joins TRBV3-1 and TRBJ1-2. Germline V lookup: CDR1 LGHDT, CDR2 YNNKEL (reference sequence). This CDR3 region has 14 residues. The CDR3 sequence: CASSQAMSLYGYTF. The entire variable domain, with the rest obtained from reference TRBV3-1 and TRBJ1-2, is as follows: DTAVSQTPKYLVTQMGNDKSIKCEQNLGHDTMYWYKQDSKKFLKIMFSYNNKELIINETVPNRFSPKSPDKAHLNLHINSLELGDSAVYFCASSQAMSLYGYTFGSGTRLTVV.

V gene TRBV20-1 combines with J gene TRBJ2-1; the TRBD2 assignment by TCRdb is unverifiable without DNA. Germline-derived CDR1 and CDR2 are DFQATT and SNEGSKA (reference sequence). The CDR3 sequence is 14 residues long. CDR3 sequence reads: CSHQRGGTYNEQFF.

V is TRBV15 and J is TRBJ2-1; TCRdb outputs TRBD1, but without DNA this stays unchecked. The V gene's germline CDR1 is LNHNV and CDR2 YYDKDF (reference sequence). This CDR3 is 16 amino acids long. The CDR3 reads CATSRGGGQGVDEQFF.

The rearrangement joins TRBV9 to TRBJ2-2; TCRdb picks TRBD1, but there is no DNA to check that call. Germline V gene data show CDR1 as SGDLS and CDR2 as YYNGEE. The CDR3 covers 15 residues. CDR3 amino acids: CASSAGQTNTGELFF.

The rearrangement joins TRBV12-3 or TRBV12-4 to TRBJ1-2; TCRdb proposes TRBD1, but this gene call is untestable without DNA. This CDR3 has 12 amino acids. The chain's CDR3 is CASGDRPYGYTF.

CDR3 loop: CASSQAGQSRTEAFF. V and J are TRBV4-2 and TRBJ1-1; TCRdb lists TRBD1, though no DNA is available to test this call. CDR1 is LGHNA and CDR2 is YNFKEQ in the germline V gene. This CDR3 has 15 amino acids.

The rearrangement uses TRBV4-2 and TRBJ2-3. From germline, CDR1 is LGHNA and CDR2 YNFKEQ. There are 14 residues in the CDR3. This chain's CDR3 is CASSQERSVDTQYF.

CDR3 region: CASSDWAPTDTQYF. The chain carries TRBV19 and TRBJ2-3; TCRdb's D call of TRBD2 is untestable without DNA. Germline V gene data show CDR1 as LNHDA and CDR2 as SQIVND (reference sequence). The CDR3 consists of 14 residues.

V usage is TRBV5-1 and J usage is TRBJ2-3; TCRdb selects TRBD1, and the lack of DNA leaves this call unchecked. Per germline, CDR1 SGHRS and CDR2 YFSETQ. The CDR3 loop spans 15 amino acids. CDR3 sequence: CASSRRGASTDTQYF.

The chain has TRBV7-9 and TRBJ2-7; TCRdb selects TRBD1, and the lack of DNA leaves this call unchecked. Germline loops: CDR1 SEHNR, CDR2 FQNEAQ (reference sequence). This CDR3 has 15 amino acids. The CDR3 protein is CASGGHPRLLYEQYF. The whole variable domain, filled in from reference TRBV7-9 and TRBJ2-7, reads DTGVSQNPRHKITKRGQNVTFRCDPISEHNRLYWYRQTLGQGPEFLTYFQNEAQLEKSRLLSDRFSAERPKGSFSTLEIQRTEQGDSAMYLCASGGHPRLLYEQYFGPGTRLTVT.

This sequence joins TRBV5-5 and TRBJ1-2. This CDR3 spans 12 amino acids. Per germline, CDR1 SGHKS and CDR2 YYEKEE (reference sequence). This chain's CDR3 is CASSAETHGYTF.

The chain combines TRBV6-2 or TRBV6-3 with TRBJ2-5; absent DNA, TCRdb's TRBD1 call cannot be checked. The CDR3 length is 15 residues. Per the germline V gene, CDR1 is MNHEY and CDR2 is SVGEGT. CDR3 loop: CASTRPGQGIETQYF.

This chain joins TRBV7-2 and TRBJ2-3; TCRdb selects TRBD2, and the lack of DNA leaves this call unchecked. In germline, CDR1 is SGHTA, CDR2 FQGNSA. The CDR3 sequence is 15 residues long. The CDR3 sequence is CASSLRTSGADTQYF.

V gene TRBV4-1 combines with J gene TRBJ2-3; no DNA is available, so the TRBD2 call from TCRdb remains unchecked. The germline V gene encodes CDR1 MGHRA and CDR2 YSYEKL. This CDR3 is built from 17 residues. The CDR3 spells CASPTRGAEINTDTQYF.

The rearrangement uses TRBV27 and TRBJ1-2; TCRdb reports TRBD1, a call that lacks DNA to check it against. Germline V gene sequence: CDR1 MNHEY, CDR2 SMNVEV (reference sequence). The CDR3 runs 14 residues. The CDR3 reads CASSLSRQEAGYTF.

V gene TRBV5-1 combines with J gene TRBJ2-6. Per germline, CDR1 SGHRS and CDR2 YFSETQ. The CDR3 has 15 amino acids. CDR3 residues: CASSLGDSGANVLTF.

This chain uses TRBV3-1 with TRBJ1-5. Germline V gene sequence: CDR1 LGHDT, CDR2 YNNKEL (reference sequence). The CDR3 runs to 13 residues. The chain's CDR3 is CASSQDRSQPQHF.

This sequence joins TRBV5-1 and TRBJ1-2; TCRdb reports TRBD1, a call that lacks DNA to check it against. Germline CDR1 SGHRS, CDR2 YFSETQ. This CDR3 comprises 15 residues. This chain's CDR3 is CASSLAEKGQNGYTF.

V gene TRBV15 combines with J gene TRBJ1-4. Germline values: CDR1 LNHNV, CDR2 YYDKDF (reference sequence). This CDR3 comprises 14 residues. CDR3 protein: CATSRDLGGEKLFF.

CDR3 amino acids: CATRTGFNYGYTF. The V and J genes are TRBV6-5 and TRBJ1-2; TCRdb indicates TRBD1, and absent DNA this call remains unverified. The CDR3 is made up of 13 amino acids. The germline CDR1 and CDR2 sequences are MNHEY and SVGAGI.

V usage is TRBV20-1 and J usage is TRBJ2-3; TCRdb indicates TRBD1, and absent DNA this call remains unverified. CDR1 DFQATT and CDR2 SNEGSKA come from the germline V gene (reference sequence). This CDR3 region has 15 residues. The CDR3 here is CSAPYRRQGTDTQYF.

This chain joins TRBV20-1 and TRBJ2-3; the TCRdb call, TRBD1, lacks DNA for checking. Looked up from germline, CDR1 is DFQATT and CDR2 is SNEGSKA (reference sequence). This CDR3 contains 14 residues. The CDR3 spells CSASLGGASDTQYF.